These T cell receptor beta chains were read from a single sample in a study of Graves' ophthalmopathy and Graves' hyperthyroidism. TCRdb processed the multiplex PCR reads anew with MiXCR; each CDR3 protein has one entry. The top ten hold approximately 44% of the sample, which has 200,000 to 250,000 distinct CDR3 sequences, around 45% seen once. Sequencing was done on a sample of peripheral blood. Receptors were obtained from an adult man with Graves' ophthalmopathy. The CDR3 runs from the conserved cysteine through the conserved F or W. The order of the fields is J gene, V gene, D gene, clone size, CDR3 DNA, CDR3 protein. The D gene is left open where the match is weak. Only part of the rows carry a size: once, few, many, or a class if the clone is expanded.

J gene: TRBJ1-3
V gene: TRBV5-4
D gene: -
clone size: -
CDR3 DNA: TGTGCCAGCAGCTTGGCAGGGACCTCTGGAAACACCATATATTTT
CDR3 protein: CASSLAGTSGNTIYF

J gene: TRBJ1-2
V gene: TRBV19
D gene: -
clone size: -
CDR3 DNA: TGTGCCAGTAGTAGAAGAGGTCTGGACAGAGGTTACGGCTACACCTTC
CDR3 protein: CASSRRGLDRGYGYTF

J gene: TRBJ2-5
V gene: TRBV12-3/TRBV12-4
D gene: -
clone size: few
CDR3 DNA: TGTGCCAGCAGGTTACCGGGGGAGGAGACCCAGTACTTC
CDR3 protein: CASRLPGEETQYF

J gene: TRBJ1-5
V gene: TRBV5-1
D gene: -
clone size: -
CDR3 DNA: TGCGCCAGCAGCTTGAATGGGGGCGACAATCAGCCCCAGCATTTT
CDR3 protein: CASSLNGGDNQPQHF

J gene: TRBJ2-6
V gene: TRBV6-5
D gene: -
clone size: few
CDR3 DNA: TGTGCCAGCAGTTACTCGTTCTCTGGGGCCAACGTCCTGACTTTC
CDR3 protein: CASSYSFSGANVLTF

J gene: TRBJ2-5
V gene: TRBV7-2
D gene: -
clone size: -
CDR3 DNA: TGTGCCAGCAGCACCCTACGATCGGCGGGGGAGACCCAGTACTTC
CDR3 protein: CASSTLRSAGETQYF

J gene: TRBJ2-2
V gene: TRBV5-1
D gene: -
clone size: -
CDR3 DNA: TGCGCCAGCAGGGAGGGAGCTGGCGGGGAGCTGTTTTTT
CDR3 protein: CASREGAGGELFF

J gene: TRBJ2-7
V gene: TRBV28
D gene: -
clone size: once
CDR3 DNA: TGTGCCAGCAGTTTATCAGGGAATAGGTACGAGCAGTACTTC
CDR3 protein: CASSLSGNRYEQYF

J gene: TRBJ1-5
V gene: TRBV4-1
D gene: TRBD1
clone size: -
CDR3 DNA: TGCGCCAGCAGCCCCCGGGGACAGGGGCCCCAGCATTTT
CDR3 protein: CASSPRGQGPQHF

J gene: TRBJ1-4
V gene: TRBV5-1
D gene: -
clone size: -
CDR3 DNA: TGCGCCAGCAGCTTGACAACCTCTAATGAAAAACTGTTTTTT
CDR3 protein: CASSLTTSNEKLFF

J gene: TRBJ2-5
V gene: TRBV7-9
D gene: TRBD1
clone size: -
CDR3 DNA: TGTGCCAGCAGCGCCACAGGGGCCAGGAGTTCAGAGACCCGGTACTTC
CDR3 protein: CASSATGARSSETRYF

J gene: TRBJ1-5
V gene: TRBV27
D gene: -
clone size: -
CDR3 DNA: TGTGCCAGCAGTTTATCGTTGAGGGGTGGGCAGCCCCAGCATTTT
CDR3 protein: CASSLSLRGGQPQHF

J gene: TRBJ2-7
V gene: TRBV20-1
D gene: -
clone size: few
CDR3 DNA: TGCAGTGCTGAAGGACCCAGAACCTACGAGCAGTACTTC
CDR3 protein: CSAEGPRTYEQYF

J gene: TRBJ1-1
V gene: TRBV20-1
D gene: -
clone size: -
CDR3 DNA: TGCAGTGCCGACAAACGGACCGCTAACACTGAAGCTTTCTTT
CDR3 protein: CSADKRTANTEAFF

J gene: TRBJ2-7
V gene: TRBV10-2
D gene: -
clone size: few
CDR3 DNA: TGCGCCAGCAGCAACGGGAAGCTCCTGCCGAACGAGCAGTACTTC
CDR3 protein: CASSNGKLLPNEQYF

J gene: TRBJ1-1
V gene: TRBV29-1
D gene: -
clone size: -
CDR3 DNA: TGCAGCGTAGTTGATTCGGGCGGGACTGAAGCTTTCTTT
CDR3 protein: CSVVDSGGTEAFF

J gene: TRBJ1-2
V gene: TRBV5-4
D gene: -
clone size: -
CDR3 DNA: TGTGCCAGCAGCTTGGAGTCAGACTATGGCTACACCTTC
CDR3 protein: CASSLESDYGYTF

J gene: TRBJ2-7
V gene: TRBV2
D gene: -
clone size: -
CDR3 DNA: TGTGCCAGCAGTGTAACTCAGAGATACGAGCAGTACTTC
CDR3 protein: CASSVTQRYEQYF